The entry below describes one TCR beta chain. What it recognizes is unknown. Here the gene names and germline are mouse. The CDR3 end is not reached by the read, which stops 4 residues before it; the germline J gene fills it in. CDR3 size: 15 residues. The V gene lost 0 bases and the J gene lost 0 bases, with 9 bases spanning the gap. CDR1 is FNHDT and CDR2 is SITEND in the germline V gene (reference sequence). The data originate from a study of CD8+ T cells in alopecia areata. Study information: Skin from roughly 6-13-month-old C3H/HeJ graft donors with spontaneous alopecia went to approximately 6-10-week-old female C3H/HeJ mice. Study-wide findings and caveats: Normal scalp had lower clonality than lesional scalp, with alopecia totalis/universalis lesions showing this most strongly. Besides other cells, scalp samples also yield sequences of resident alphabeta T cells from normal skin. Clarity of TCR sharing across patients fell short of that in mice, possibly HLA-related.

RNA extraction was followed by reverse transcription into cDNA, which acted as the sequencing template. The method was immunoSEQ multiplex PCR; TCRdb's version includes in-frame clones alone and lacks a portion of them. There are some 110,000 clones in the sample, none observed a single time. This receptor was taken from a C3H/HeJ mouse with alopecia areata. As its MHC haplotype, the strain has H2-k. This rearrangement joins TRBV19 to TRBJ1-1; D unresolved. Sequenced input: lesional skin. The sequenced CDR3 bases are TGTGCCAGCAGTATAGGGGGAATTGCAAACACA. This codes for CASSIGGIANT. The entire CDR3 sequence reads CASSIGGIANTEVFF.